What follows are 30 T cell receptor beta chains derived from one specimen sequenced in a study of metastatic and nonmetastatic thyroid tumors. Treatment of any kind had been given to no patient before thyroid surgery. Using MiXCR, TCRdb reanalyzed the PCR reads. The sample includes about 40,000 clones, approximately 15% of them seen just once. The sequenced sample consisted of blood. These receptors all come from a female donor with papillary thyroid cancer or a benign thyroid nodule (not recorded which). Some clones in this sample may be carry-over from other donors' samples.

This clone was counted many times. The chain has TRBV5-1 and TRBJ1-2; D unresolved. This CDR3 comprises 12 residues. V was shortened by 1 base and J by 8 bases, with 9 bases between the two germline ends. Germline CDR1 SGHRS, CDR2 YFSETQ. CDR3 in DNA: TGCGCCAGCAGCTTGCAAGACGGCGGCTACACCTTC. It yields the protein CASSLQDGGYTF.

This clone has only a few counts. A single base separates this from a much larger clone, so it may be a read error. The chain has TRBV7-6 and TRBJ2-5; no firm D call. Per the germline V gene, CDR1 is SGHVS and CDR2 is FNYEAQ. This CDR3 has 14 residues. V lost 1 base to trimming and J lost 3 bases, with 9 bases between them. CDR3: CASSLGIGKETQYF. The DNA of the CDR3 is TGTGCCAGCAGCTTAGGGATAGGGAAAGAGACCCAGTACTTC.

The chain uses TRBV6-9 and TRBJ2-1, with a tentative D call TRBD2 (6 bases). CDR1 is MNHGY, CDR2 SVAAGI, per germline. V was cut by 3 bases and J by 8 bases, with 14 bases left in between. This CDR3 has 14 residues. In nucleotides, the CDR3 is TGTGCCAGCAGTTACACCTTGCGGGACTATGAGCAGTTCTTC. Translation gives CASSYTLRDYEQFF.

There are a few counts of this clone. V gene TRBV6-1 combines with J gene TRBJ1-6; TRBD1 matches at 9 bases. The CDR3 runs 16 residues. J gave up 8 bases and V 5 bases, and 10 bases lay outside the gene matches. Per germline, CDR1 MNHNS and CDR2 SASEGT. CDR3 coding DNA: TGTGCCAGCAGTTGGACAGGGGCCCGGGGTGATTCACCCCTCCACTTT. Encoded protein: CASSWTGARGDSPLHF.

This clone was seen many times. The CDR3 DNA reads as TGCAGTGCTAGAGAACCGCAGGGGGGGACCCAGTACTTC. Its protein product is CSAREPQGGTQYF. This chain uses TRBV20-1 with TRBJ2-5; weak D call: TRBD1 (7 bases). This CDR3 is 13 amino acids long. CDR1 is DFQATT, CDR2 SNEGSKA, per germline (reference sequence). Trimming took 0 bases from V and 7 from J, leaving 12 bases between them.

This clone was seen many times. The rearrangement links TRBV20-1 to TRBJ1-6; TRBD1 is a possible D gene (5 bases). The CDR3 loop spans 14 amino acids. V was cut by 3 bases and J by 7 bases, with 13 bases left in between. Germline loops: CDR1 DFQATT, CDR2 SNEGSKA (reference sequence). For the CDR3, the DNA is TGCAGTGCTAGGTGGCAGGGAAGCAATTCACCCCTCCACTTT. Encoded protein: CSARWQGSNSPLHF.

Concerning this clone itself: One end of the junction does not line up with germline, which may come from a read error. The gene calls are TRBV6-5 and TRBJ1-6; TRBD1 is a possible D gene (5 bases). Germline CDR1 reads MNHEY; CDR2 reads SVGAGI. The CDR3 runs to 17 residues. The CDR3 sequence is CASSYGTRVSYNSPLNF. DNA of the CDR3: TGTGCCAGCAGTTACGGGACTCGGGTCTCATATAATTCACCCCTCAACTTT.

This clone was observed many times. The CDR3 sequence: CASSLGSSTYEQYF. In nucleotides, the CDR3 is TGTGCCAGCAGCTTAGGCTCTAGTACCTACGAGCAGTACTTC. The rearrangement links TRBV11-2 to TRBJ2-7; D gene unclear. The CDR3 is 14 amino acids. Germline-derived CDR1 and CDR2 are SGHAT and FQNNGV. Trimming pared 1 base from V and 2 bases from J, leaving 9 bases between.

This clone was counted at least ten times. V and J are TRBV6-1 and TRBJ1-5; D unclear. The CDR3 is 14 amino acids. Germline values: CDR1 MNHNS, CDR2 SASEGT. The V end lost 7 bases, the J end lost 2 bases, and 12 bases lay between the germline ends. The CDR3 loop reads CASKILEGNQPQHF. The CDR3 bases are TGTGCCAGCAAGATCTTGGAAGGCAATCAGCCCCAGCATTTT.

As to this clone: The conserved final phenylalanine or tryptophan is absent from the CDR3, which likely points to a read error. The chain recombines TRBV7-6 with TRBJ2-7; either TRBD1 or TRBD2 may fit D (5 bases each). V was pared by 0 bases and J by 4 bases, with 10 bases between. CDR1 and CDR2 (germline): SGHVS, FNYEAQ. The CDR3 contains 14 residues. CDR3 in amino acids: CASSLAGVAYEQYL. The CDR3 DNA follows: TGTGCCAGCAGCTTAGCGGGGGTGGCTTACGAGCAGTACCTC.

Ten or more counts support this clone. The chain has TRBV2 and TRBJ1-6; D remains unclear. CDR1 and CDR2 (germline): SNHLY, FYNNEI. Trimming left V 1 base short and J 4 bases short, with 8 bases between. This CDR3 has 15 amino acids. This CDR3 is CASSEGSPYNSPLHF. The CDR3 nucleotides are TGTGCCAGCAGTGAAGGCAGTCCTTATAATTCACCCCTCCACTTT.

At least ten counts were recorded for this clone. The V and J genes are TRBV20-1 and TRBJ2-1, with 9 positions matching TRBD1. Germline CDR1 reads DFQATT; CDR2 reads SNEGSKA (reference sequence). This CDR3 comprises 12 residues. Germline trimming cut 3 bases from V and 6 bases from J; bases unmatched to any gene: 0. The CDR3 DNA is TGCAGTGCTAGGACAGGGGGCAATGAGCAGTTCTTC. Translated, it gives CSARTGGNEQFF.

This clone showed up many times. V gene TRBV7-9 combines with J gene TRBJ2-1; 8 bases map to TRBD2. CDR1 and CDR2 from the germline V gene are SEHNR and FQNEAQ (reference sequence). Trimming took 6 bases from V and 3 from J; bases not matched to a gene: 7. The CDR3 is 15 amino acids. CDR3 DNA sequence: TGTGCCAGCAGTTCCTGGCGGGAGGACTACAATGAGCAGTTCTTC. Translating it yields CASSSWREDYNEQFF. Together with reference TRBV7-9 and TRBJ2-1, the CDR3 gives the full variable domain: DTGVSQNPRHKITKRGQNVTFRCDPISEHNRLYWYRQTLGQGPEFLTYFQNEAQLEKSRLLSDRFSAERPKGSFSTLEIQRTEQGDSAMYLCASSSWREDYNEQFFGPGTRLTVL.

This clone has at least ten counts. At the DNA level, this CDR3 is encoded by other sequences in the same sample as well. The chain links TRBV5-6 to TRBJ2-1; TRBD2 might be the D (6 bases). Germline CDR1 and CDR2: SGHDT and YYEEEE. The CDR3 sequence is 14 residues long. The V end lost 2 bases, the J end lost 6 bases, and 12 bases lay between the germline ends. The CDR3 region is CASSFRRGANEQFF. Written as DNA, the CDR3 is TGTGCCAGCAGCTTTAGGAGGGGAGCCAATGAGCAGTTCTTC.

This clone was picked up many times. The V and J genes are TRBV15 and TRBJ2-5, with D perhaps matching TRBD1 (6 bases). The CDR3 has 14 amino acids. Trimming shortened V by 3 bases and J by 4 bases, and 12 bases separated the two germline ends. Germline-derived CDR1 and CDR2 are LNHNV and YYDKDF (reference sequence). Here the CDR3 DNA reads TGTGCCACCAGCAGGTTTGTGGGGGCAGAGACCCAGTACTTC. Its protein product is CATSRFVGAETQYF.

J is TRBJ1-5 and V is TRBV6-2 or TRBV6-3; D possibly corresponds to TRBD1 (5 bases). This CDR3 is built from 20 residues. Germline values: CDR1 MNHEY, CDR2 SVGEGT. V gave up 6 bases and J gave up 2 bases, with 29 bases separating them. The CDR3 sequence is CASRSPGVGGYGSGNQPQHF. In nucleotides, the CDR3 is TGTGCCAGCAGATCACCGGGGGTCGGGGGATACGGATCTGGCAATCAGCCCCAGCATTTT.

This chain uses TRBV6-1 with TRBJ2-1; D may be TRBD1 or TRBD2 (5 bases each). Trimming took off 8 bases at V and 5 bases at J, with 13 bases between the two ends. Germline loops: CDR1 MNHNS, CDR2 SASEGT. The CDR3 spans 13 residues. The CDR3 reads CASDRDGDNEQFF. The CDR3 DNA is TGTGCCAGCGACCGGGACGGTGACAATGAGCAGTTCTTC.

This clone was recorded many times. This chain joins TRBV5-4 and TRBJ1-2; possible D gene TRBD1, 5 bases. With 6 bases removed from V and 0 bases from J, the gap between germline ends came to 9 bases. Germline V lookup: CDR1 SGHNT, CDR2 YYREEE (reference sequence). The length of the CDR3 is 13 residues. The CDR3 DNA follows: TGTGCCAGCACGGCAGGGACTAACTATGGCTACACCTTC. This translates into CASTAGTNYGYTF.

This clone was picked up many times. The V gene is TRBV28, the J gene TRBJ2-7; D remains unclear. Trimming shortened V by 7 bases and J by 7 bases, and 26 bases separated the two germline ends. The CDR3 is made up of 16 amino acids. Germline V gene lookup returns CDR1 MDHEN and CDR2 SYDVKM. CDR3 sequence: CASNPPPPARLSEQYF. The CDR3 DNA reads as TGTGCCAGCAACCCGCCCCCCCCCGCTAGGTTAAGTGAGCAGTACTTC.

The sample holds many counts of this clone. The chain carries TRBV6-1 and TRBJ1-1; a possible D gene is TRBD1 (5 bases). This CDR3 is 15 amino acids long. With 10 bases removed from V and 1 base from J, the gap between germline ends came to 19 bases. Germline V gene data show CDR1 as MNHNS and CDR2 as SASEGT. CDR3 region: CATQWAGRGNTEAFF. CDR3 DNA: TGTGCCACCCAATGGGCAGGGCGGGGGAACACTGAAGCTTTCTTT.

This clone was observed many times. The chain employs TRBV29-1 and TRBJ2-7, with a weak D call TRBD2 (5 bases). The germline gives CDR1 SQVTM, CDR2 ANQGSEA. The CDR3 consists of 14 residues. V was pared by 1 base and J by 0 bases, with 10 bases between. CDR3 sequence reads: CSVEGLGSSYEQYF. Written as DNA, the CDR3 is TGCAGCGTTGAAGGGCTGGGGAGCTCCTACGAGCAGTACTTC.

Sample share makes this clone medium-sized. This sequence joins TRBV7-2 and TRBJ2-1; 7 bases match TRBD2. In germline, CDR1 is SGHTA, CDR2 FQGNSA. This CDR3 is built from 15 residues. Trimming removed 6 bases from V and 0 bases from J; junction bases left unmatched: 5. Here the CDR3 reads CASRSSGSSYNEQFF. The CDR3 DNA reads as TGTGCCAGCAGATCTAGCGGAAGCTCCTACAATGAGCAGTTCTTC.

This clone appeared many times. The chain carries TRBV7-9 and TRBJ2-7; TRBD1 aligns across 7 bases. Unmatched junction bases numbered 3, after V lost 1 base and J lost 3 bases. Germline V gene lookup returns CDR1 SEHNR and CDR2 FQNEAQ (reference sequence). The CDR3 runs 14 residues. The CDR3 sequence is CASSLEGGRYEQYF. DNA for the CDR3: TGTGCCAGCAGCTTAGAAGGGGGCCGCTACGAGCAGTACTTC.

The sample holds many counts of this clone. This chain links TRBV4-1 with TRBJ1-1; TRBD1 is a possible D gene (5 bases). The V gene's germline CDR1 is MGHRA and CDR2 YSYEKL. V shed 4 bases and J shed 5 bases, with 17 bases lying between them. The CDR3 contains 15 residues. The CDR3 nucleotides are TGCGCCAGCAGCCCGAACGTGGGAGGGGAAACTGAAGCTTTCTTT. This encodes CASSPNVGGETEAFF.

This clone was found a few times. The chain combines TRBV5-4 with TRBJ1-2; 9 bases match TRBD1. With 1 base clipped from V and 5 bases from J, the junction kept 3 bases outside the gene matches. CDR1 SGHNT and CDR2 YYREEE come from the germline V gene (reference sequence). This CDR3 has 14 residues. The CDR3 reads CASSLKDRGYGYTF. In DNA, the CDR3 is TGTGCCAGCAGCTTGAAGGACAGGGGATATGGCTACACCTTC.

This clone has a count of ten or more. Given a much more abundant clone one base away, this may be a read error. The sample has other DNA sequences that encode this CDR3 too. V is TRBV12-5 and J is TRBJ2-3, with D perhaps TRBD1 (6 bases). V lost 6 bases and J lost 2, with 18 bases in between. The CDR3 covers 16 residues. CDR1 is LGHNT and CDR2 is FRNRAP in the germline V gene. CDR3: CASGPDLAGVTDTQYF. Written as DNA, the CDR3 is TGTGCTAGTGGCCCTGATCTAGCAGGGGTCACAGATACGCAGTATTTT.

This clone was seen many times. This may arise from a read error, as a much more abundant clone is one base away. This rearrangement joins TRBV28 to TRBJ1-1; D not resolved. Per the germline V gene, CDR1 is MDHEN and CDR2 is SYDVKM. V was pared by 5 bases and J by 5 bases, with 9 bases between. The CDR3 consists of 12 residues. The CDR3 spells CASSTSGTEAFF. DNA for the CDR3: TGTGCCAGCAGTACCTCGGGGACTGAAGCTTTCTTT.

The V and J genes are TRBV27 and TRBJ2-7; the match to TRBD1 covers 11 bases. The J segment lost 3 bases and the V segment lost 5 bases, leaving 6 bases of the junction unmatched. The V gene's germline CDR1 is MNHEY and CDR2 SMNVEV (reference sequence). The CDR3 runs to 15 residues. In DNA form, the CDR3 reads TGTGCCAGCAGTCCCGGGACAGGGGGTTACTACGAGCAGTACTTC. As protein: CASSPGTGGYYEQYF.

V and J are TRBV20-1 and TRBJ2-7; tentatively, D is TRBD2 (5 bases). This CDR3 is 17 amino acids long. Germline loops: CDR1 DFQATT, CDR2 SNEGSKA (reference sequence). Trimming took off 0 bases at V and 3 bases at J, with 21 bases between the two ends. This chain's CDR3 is CSAREGIGRARGYEQYF. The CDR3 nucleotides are TGCAGTGCTAGAGAGGGGATTGGGCGGGCACGAGGCTACGAGCAGTACTTC.

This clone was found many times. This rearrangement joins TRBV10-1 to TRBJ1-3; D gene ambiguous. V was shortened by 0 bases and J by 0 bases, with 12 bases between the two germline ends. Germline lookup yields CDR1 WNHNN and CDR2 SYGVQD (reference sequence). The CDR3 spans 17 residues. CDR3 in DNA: TGCGCCAGCAGTGAGTCGATTGGGAGATACTCTGGAAACACCATATATTTT. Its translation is CASSESIGRYSGNTIYF.